This TCR beta chain was observed in a study of early T cells in non-severe SARS-CoV-2 infection. Germline V gene sequence: CDR1 DFQATT, CDR2 SNEGSKA (reference sequence). J was trimmed by 9 bases and V by 6 bases; bases with no gene match: 11. This CDR3 is built from 14 residues. TCRdb recomputed calls from the 5' RACE reads with MiXCR, one row per CDR3 protein. The table lists 70,000 to 90,000 distinct CDR3 sequences, 11% of them singletons. This clonotype showed up many times. The receptor comes from an adult who was a healthcare worker with PCR-confirmed SARS-CoV-2 infection or an uninfected control (not recorded which). The V gene is TRBV20-1, the J gene TRBJ2-1, with TRBD1 matching over 10 bases. Sequenced: whole blood. The CDR3 sequence is CSAVPGQGIGEQFF. The CDR3 DNA reads as TGCAGTGCCGTCCCGGGACAGGGGATCGGTGAGCAGTTCTTC.